These T cell receptor beta chains were read from a single sample in a study of glioma-infiltrating T cells. TCRdb ran MiXCR on the multiplex PCR reads and lists one entry per CDR3 protein. Of approximately 190,000 distinct CDR3 sequences in the sample, over 25% were seen once. The sample comprised glioma tissue, nonneoplastic brain tissue, or PBMCs (not recorded which). The origin of the receptors is a human donor with low-grade glioma or glioblastoma, undergoing nonglioma brain surgery, or in good health (not recorded which). Each CDR3 is given with its conserved first and last residue. The D gene is left open where the match is weak. Not all rows give a size; the values are once, few, many and, for expanded clones, a class.

v_call	d_call	clone_size	j_call	cdr3_aa	cdr3_nt
TRBV4-1	TRBD2	many	TRBJ2-1	CASSRTSEPNNEQFF	TGCGCCAGCAGCCGAACTAGCGAGCCAAACAATGAGCAGTTCTTC
TRBV24-1	.	many	TRBJ2-3	CATSDWRAGDTQYF	TGTGCCACCAGTGATTGGAGGGCAGGAGATACGCAGTATTTT
TRBV6-1	.	many	TRBJ1-2	CASSPNQGNYGYTF	TGTGCCAGCAGTCCCAACCAGGGTAACTATGGCTACACCTTC
TRBV5-4	TRBD2	few	TRBJ2-3	CASSHPGTSSNTQYF	TGTGCCAGCAGCCACCCGGGGACTAGTTCGAATACGCAGTATTTT
TRBV6-5	TRBD2	many	TRBJ2-7	CASSYSLAGLYEQYF	TGTGCCAGCAGTTACTCACTAGCGGGATTGTACGAGCAGTACTTC
TRBV12-3/TRBV12-4	.	few	TRBJ1-6	CASSLRTQGYSPLHF	TGTGCCAGCAGTTTAAGGACCCAGGGTTATTCACCCCTCCACTTT
TRBV6-1	TRBD1	many	TRBJ1-1	CASSNPGQGFFF	TGTGCCAGCAGCAACCCGGGACAGGGGTTTTTCTTT
TRBV7-2	.	many	TRBJ1-1	CASLQPGAGTEAFF	TGTGCCAGCCTCCAGCCAGGGGCCGGCACTGAAGCTTTCTTT
TRBV27	TRBD2	many	TRBJ2-7	CASSLGLAVSYEQYF	TGTGCCAGCAGCTTGGGACTAGCGGTTTCCTACGAGCAGTACTTC
TRBV10-3	TRBD1	many	TRBJ2-7	CAITAGTGMYEQYF	TGTGCCATCACCGCCGGGACAGGGATGTACGAGCAGTACTTC
TRBV7-6	TRBD2	many	TRBJ2-1	CASSLAAGGPNEQFF	TGTGCCAGCAGCTTAGCAGCGGGAGGGCCCAATGAGCAGTTCTTC
TRBV12-3/TRBV12-4	.	.	TRBJ1-5	CASLQGQGQPQHF	TGTGCCAGCCTACAGGGTCAGGGTCAGCCCCAGCATTTT
TRBV6-6	.	few	TRBJ2-1	CASSPSDSFNNEQFF	TGTGCCAGCAGTCCCTCGGACAGCTTCAACAATGAGCAGTTCTTC
TRBV5-8	.	.	TRBJ2-4	CASSPYSLWVAKNIQYF	TGTGCCAGCAGCCCCTACAGTCTTTGGGTCGCCAAAAACATTCAGTACTTC
TRBV12-5	.	few	TRBJ2-5	CASGLSTVGTEETQYF	TGTGCTAGTGGTTTGTCAACCGTGGGGACTGAAGAGACCCAGTACTTC
TRBV11-2	.	few	TRBJ2-7	CASSRPGREGLQYF	TGTGCCAGCAGCCGTCCGGGACGGGAAGGATTGCAGTACTTC
TRBV6-1	TRBD2	many	TRBJ2-2	CASSPSGRNTGELFF	TGTGCCAGCAGCCCCAGCGGGAGAAACACCGGGGAGCTGTTTTTT
TRBV3-1	TRBD2	.	TRBJ2-1	CASSPNPGLARGSDNEQSF	TGTGCCAGCAGCCCAAACCCGGGACTAGCGCGGGGATCGGACAATGAGCAGTCCTTC
TRBV19	.	many	TRBJ1-5	CASSVAGRGNQPQHF	TGTGCCAGTAGTGTAGCAGGGAGAGGGAATCAGCCCCAGCATTTT
TRBV30	.	few	TRBJ1-1	CAWSVLMNTEAFF	TGTGCCTGGAGTGTTCTAATGAACACTGAAGCTTTCTTT
TRBV12-3/TRBV12-4	TRBD2	few	TRBJ2-2	CASRGEAGELFF	TGTGCCAGCCGGGGGGAAGCCGGGGAGCTGTTTTTT
TRBV25-1	.	.	TRBJ1-1	CASRLINEDLF	TGTGCCAGCAGGTTGATAAATGAAGATTTATTT
TRBV6-1	.	many	TRBJ1-2	CASSNSLRLGYTF	TGTGCCAGCAGTAACAGCTTAAGGCTTGGCTACACCTTC
TRBV7-8	.	many	TRBJ2-5	CASSLLRTPQETQYF	TGTGCCAGCAGCTTATTAAGGACACCACAAGAGACCCAGTACTTC
TRBV7-3	.	.	TRBJ1-1	CASSLVANTEALF	TGTGCCAGCAGCTTAGTTGCGAACACTGAAGCTCTCTTT
TRBV7-9	.	few	TRBJ2-6	CASSPGISGANVLTF	TGTGCCAGCAGCCCAGGCATCTCTGGGGCCAACGTCCTGACTTTC
TRBV7-2	TRBD2	many	TRBJ2-3	CASSLALAVDTQYF	TGTGCCAGCAGCTTGGCGCTAGCGGTAGATACGCAGTATTTT
TRBV7-2	TRBD2	many	TRBJ2-7	CASSPISGGPSEQYF	TGTGCCAGCAGCCCCATCTCGGGAGGGCCCAGCGAGCAGTACTTC
TRBV6-1	TRBD1	many	TRBJ2-1	CASSPGQGALEQFF	TGTGCCAGCAGCCCGGGACAGGGGGCGTTAGAGCAGTTCTTC
TRBV20-1	.	many	TRBJ2-7	CSAIYKSWAYEQYF	TGCAGTGCTATTTACAAGTCTTGGGCGTACGAGCAGTACTTC
TRBV20-1	.	many	TRBJ1-5	CSARGVEGKGNQPQHF	TGCAGTGCTAGAGGGGTTGAAGGGAAAGGCAATCAGCCCCAGCATTTT
TRBV3-1	.	many	TRBJ2-7	CASSFDRSYEQYF	TGTGCCAGCAGCTTCGACAGGTCATACGAGCAGTACTTC
TRBV19	.	many	TRBJ2-1	CASSIVGGPDNEQFF	TGTGCCAGTAGTATAGTCGGAGGCCCGGACAATGAGCAGTTCTTC
TRBV12-3/TRBV12-4	.	many	TRBJ2-7	CASSPGGKWSYEQYF	TGTGCCAGCAGTCCCGGGGGCAAATGGTCCTACGAGCAGTACTTC
TRBV27	TRBD1	many	TRBJ2-3	CASINRGRSTDTQYF	TGTGCCAGCATAAACAGGGGGCGGTCGACAGATACGCAGTATTTT
TRBV6-1	.	.	TRBJ2-1	CASSRHANYEQFF	TGTGCCAGCAGCAGACATGCTAACTATGAGCAGTTCTTC
TRBV4-3	.	many	TRBJ2-1	CASSQDPLGGGAYNEQFF	TGCGCCAGCAGCCAAGATCCCCTAGGAGGAGGGGCTTACAATGAGCAGTTCTTC
TRBV25-1	.	many	TRBJ1-5	CASKGLGEGNQPQHF	TGTGCCAGCAAAGGGCTTGGCGAGGGCAATCAGCCCCAGCATTTT
TRBV6-1	TRBD2	.	TRBJ2-2	CASTQQRSAGGPANTGELFF	TGTGCCAGCACCCAACAAAGGTCTGCGGGAGGGCCCGCGAACACCGGGGAGCTGTTTTTT
TRBV5-4	.	.	TRBJ1-3	CASSLYGTRNTIYF	TGTGCCAGCAGCTTGTACGGAACTCGAAACACCATATATTTT
TRBV4-3	.	many	TRBJ2-6	CASSQQLAFSGANVLTF	TGCGCCAGCAGCCAACAGCTCGCCTTCTCTGGGGCCAACGTCCTGACTTTC
TRBV7-9	.	once	TRBJ2-6	CASRPTSSGANVLTF	TGTGCCAGCAGGCCGACAAGCTCTGGGGCCAACGTCCTGACTTTC
TRBV27	.	medium-sized	TRBJ1-1	CASRLGGSATEAFF	TGTGCCAGCCGATTGGGGGGATCGGCCACTGAAGCTTTCTTT
TRBV28	.	.	TRBJ1-1	CASSQPGRIPTEAFF	TGTGCCAGCAGTCAACCGGGACGGATTCCCACTGAAGCTTTCTTT
TRBV12-3/TRBV12-4	.	many	TRBJ2-1	CASKEDFSSYNEQFF	TGTGCCAGCAAGGAAGACTTCAGCTCCTACAATGAGCAGTTCTTC
TRBV18	.	many	TRBJ1-1	CASSGGVDTEAFF	TGTGCCAGCTCAGGGGGAGTCGACACTGAAGCTTTCTTT
TRBV7-8	.	.	TRBJ2-3	CASSLEIFADTQYF	TGTGCCAGCAGCTTAGAAATATTCGCAGATACGCAGTATTTT
TRBV29-1	TRBD1	.	TRBJ2-7	CSARGQGAFIYEQYF	TGCAGCGCCCGAGGACAGGGGGCATTTATCTACGAGCAGTACTTC
TRBV24-1	.	many	TRBJ1-1	CATSRGDLNTEAFF	TGTGCCACCAGTCGGGGGGACCTGAACACTGAAGCTTTCTTT
TRBV11-2	.	many	TRBJ2-4	CASSSGGIQYF	TGTGCCAGCAGCTCTGGGGGAATTCAGTACTTC
TRBV18	.	.	TRBJ1-2	CASSPDSSVHGYTF	TGTGCCAGCTCACCGGACAGCTCTGTCCATGGCTACACCTTC